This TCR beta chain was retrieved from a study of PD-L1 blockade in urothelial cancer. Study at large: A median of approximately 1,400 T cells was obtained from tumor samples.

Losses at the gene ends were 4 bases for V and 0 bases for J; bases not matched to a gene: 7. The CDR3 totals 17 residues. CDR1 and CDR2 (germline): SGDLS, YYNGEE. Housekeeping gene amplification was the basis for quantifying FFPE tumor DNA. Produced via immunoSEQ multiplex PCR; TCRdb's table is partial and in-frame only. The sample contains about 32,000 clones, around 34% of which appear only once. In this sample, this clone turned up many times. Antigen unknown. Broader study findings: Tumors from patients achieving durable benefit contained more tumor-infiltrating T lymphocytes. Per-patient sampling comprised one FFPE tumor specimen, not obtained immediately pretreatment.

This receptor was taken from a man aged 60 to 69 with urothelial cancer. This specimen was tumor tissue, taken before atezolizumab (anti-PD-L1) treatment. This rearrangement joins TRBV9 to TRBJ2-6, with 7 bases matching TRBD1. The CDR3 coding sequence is TGTGCCAGCAGCTCCGGGACAGCCCACTCTGGGGCCAACGTCCTGACTTTC. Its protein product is CASSSGTAHSGANVLTF.